Here is one T cell receptor beta chain with its context. Germline V lookup: CDR1 LGHNA, CDR2 YNFKEQ. Unmatched junction bases numbered 5, after V lost 3 bases and J lost 3 bases. The CDR3 spans 15 residues. This sample is part of a study of blood T cell repertoires in COVID-19. Seattle's enrolled individuals joined amid active infection and were then monitored longitudinally. Repertoires were generated with immunoSEQ multiplex PCR, while TCRdb's copy carries only in-frame clones and drops some. This table has around 320,000 clones, around 92% appearing once. The chain couples TRBV4-2 to TRBJ1-5; 7 bases align to TRBD1. The origin of this receptor is a woman under 40 with COVID-19, enrolled during active disease. The sequencing input was peripheral blood. The CDR3 DNA sequence: TGTGCCAGCAGCCAGCCCGGGACAGACAATCAGCCCCAGCATTTT. As protein: CASSQPGTDNQPQHF.